This T cell receptor (beta chain) was identified in a study of T cells after yellow fever vaccination. TCRdb used MiXCR to reprocess the 5' RACE reads, holding one entry per CDR3 protein. This sample has more than 65,000 distinct CDR3 sequences; about 7.3% occur once, and the top ten carry approximately 28%. This clonotype showed up many times. The sequences come from CD8+ T cells sorted from PBMCs, collected around 10 days after the first yellow fever vaccination. The sequence was obtained from a man aged 18 to 29 who received the YFV17D yellow fever vaccine.

CDR3 loop: CASSSPSSETSYNEQFF. The DNA for the CDR3 is TGTGCCAGCAGCTCGCCATCCTCAGAGACCTCCTACAATGAGCAGTTCTTC. The V and J genes are TRBV11-2 and TRBJ2-1; no reliable D call. The germline gives CDR1 SGHAT, CDR2 FQNNGV. The CDR3 runs to 17 residues. V was clipped by 4 bases and J by 0 bases, with 16 bases between them.